The clone carrying this TCR beta chain occurred many times. Its antigen remains unknown. TCRdb passed the reads through MiXCR, listing each CDR3 protein once. The sample lists some 200,000 distinct CDR3 sequences, more than 9% seen once, with roughly 4.8% in the top ten. This sample stems from a study of T cell repertoires in cytomegalovirus infection. Across the study: Through public TCR beta signatures, both CMV infection and matching HLA type were indicated. Points from the study as a whole: CMV-specific TCR beta clonotypes restricted by HLA-C dominated the ex vivo response. There were carriers of CMV plus the relevant HLA, and cumulative public TCR beta family frequency identified them.

V was trimmed by 0 bases and J by 10 bases, leaving 13 bases between them. CDR3 length: 15 residues. Per the germline V gene, CDR1 is SGHTA and CDR2 is FQGNSA. The chain joins TRBV7-2 to TRBJ1-6; D call uncertain. The sample was PBMCs. This clonotype was obtained from a human donor in good health (CMV status not recorded). Some clones in this sample may be carry-over from other donors' samples. The CDR3 coding sequence is TGTGCCAGCAGCTTAGCCGCCGGGTTTGGATCACCCCTCCACTTT. It translates to CASSLAAGFGSPLHF.